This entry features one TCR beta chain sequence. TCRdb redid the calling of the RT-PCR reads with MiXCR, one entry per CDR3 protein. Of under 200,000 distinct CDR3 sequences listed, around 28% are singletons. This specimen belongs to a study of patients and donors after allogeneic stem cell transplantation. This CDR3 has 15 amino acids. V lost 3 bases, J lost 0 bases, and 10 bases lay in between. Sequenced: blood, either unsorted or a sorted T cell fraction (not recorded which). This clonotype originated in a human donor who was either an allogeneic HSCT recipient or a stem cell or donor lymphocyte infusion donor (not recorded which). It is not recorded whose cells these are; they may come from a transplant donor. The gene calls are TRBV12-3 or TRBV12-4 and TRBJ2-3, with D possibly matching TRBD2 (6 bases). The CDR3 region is CASSFSGTSTDTQYF. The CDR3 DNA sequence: TGTGCCAGCAGTTTTTCCGGGACTAGCACAGATACGCAGTATTTT.